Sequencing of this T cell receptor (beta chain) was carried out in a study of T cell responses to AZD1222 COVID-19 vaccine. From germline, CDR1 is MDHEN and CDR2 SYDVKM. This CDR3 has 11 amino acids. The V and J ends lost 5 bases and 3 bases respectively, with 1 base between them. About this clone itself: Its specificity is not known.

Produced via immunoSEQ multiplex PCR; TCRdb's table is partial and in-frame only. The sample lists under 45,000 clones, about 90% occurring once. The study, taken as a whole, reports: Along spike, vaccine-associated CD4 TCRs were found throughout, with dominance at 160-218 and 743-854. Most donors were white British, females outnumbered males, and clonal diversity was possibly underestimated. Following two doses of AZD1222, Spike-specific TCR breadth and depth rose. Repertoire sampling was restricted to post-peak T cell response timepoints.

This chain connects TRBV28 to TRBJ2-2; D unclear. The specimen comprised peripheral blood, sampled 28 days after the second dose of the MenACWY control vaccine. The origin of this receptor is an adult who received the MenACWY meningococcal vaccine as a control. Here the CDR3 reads CASSHTGELFF. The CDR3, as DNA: TGTGCCAGCAGTCACACCGGGGAGCTGTTTTTT.